The 25 T cell receptor beta chains in this list originate from one sample, sequenced in a study of control samples from healthy donors and cancer patients. The protocol was immunoSEQ multiplex PCR, while the TCRdb copy is restricted to in-frame clones and leaves out a portion. The repertoire holds some 110,000 clones, with about 93% as singletons. Sequencing was done on a sample of blood. These receptors were obtained from a man younger than 45 in good health.

The J gene is TRBJ1-1, the V gene TRBV6-6; TRBD1 agrees at 7 bases. CDR1 MNHNY and CDR2 SVGAGI come from the germline V gene (reference sequence). Unmatched junction bases numbered 10, after V lost 5 bases and J lost 4 bases. The CDR3 runs to 15 residues. The DNA for the CDR3 is TGTGCCAGCAGTGGTACAGGGGCGGGGGGCACTGAAGCTTTCTTT. Amino acid sequence: CASSGTGAGGTEAFF.

V gene TRBV11-1 combines with J gene TRBJ2-7, with 12 bases matching TRBD1. Losses at the gene ends were 0 bases for V and 6 bases for J; bases not matched to a gene: 12. Germline values: CDR1 SGHAT, CDR2 FQDESV (reference sequence). The CDR3 is made up of 18 amino acids. Here the CDR3 DNA reads TGTGCCAGCAGCTTAGCAGGTGGGACAGGGGGCAGTAGAGGCGAGCAGTACTTC. Translation: CASSLAGGTGGSRGEQYF. The whole variable domain, remainder taken from reference TRBV11-1 and TRBJ2-7, is EAEVAQSPRYKITEKSQAVAFWCDPISGHATLYWYRQILGQGPELLVQFQDESVVDDSQLPKDRFSAERLKGVDSTLKIQPAELGDSAMYLCASSLAGGTGGSRGEQYFGPGTRLTVT.

The CDR3 is CASSRQESYNEQFF. CDR3 nucleotides: TGTGCCAGCAGTCGACAGGAGTCCTACAATGAGCAGTTCTTC. This rearrangement joins TRBV6-6 to TRBJ2-1; possibly TRBD1 for D (6 bases). With 5 bases removed from V and 1 base from J, the gap between germline ends came to 9 bases. This CDR3 spans 14 amino acids. Germline CDR1 and CDR2: MNHNY and SVGAGI (reference sequence).

The chain has TRBV9 and TRBJ2-3, with 9 bases lining up with TRBD2. Trimming removed 6 bases from V and 0 bases from J; junction bases left unmatched: 11. This CDR3 comprises 17 residues. Germline V gene data show CDR1 as SGDLS and CDR2 as YYNGEE. The CDR3: CASTPERGVTSTDTQYF. CDR3 DNA sequence: TGTGCCAGCACCCCGGAGCGGGGGGTTACTAGCACAGATACGCAGTATTTT.

The chain is built from TRBV24-1 and TRBJ2-5; D possibly corresponds to TRBD2 (6 bases). CDR1 KGHDR and CDR2 SFDVKD come from the germline V gene. There are 14 residues in the CDR3. V was cut by 4 bases and J by 4 bases, with 12 bases left in between. The CDR3 protein is CATSDPGLGETQYF. The DNA for the CDR3 is TGTGCCACCAGTGACCCGGGACTGGGAGAGACCCAGTACTTC.

The chain combines TRBV27 with TRBJ2-6; D gene unclear. This CDR3 is 14 amino acids long. Trimming removed 6 bases at V and 0 bases at J, with 6 bases between. Germline V lookup: CDR1 MNHEY, CDR2 SMNVEV (reference sequence). CDR3 nucleotides: TGTGCCAGCAGCCCCTTCTCTGGGGCCAACGTCCTGACTTTC. It is translated as CASSPFSGANVLTF. Full variable domain (outside the CDR3, taken from reference TRBV27 and TRBJ2-6): EAQVTQNPRYLITVTGKKLTVTCSQNMNHEYMSWYRQDPGLGLRQIYYSMNVEVTDKGDVPEGYKVSRKEKRNFPLILESPSPNQTSLYFCASSPFSGANVLTFGAGSRLTVL.

This chain uses TRBV20-1 with TRBJ2-1; D assignment may be TRBD1 or TRBD2 (5 bases each). The CDR3 is 11 residues long. V was clipped by 7 bases and J by 8 bases, with 12 bases between them. Germline assignment: CDR1 DFQATT and CDR2 SNEGSKA (reference sequence). This CDR3 is CSEGRGHEQFF. The CDR3 DNA follows: TGCAGTGAGGGAAGGGGACATGAGCAGTTCTTC.

The rearrangement joins TRBV9 to TRBJ2-5, with D possibly matching TRBD2 (6 bases). The V gene's germline CDR1 is SGDLS and CDR2 YYNGEE. Trimming left V 0 bases short and J 2 bases short, with 14 bases between. The CDR3 spans 16 residues. Here the CDR3 DNA reads TGTGCCAGCAGCGTAGGGGGACTGCTGACGCAAGAGACCCAGTACTTC. Amino acids: CASSVGGLLTQETQYF.

V and J are TRBV19 and TRBJ1-6; possible D gene TRBD1, 6 bases. The CDR3 is 15 amino acids. Germline V gene lookup returns CDR1 LNHDA and CDR2 SQIVND (reference sequence). Trimming left V 6 bases short and J 6 bases short, with 15 bases between. The CDR3 DNA sequence: TGTGCCAGTAGGCCCGGGGGGCCCGGTAATTCACCCCTCCACTTT. Translating gives CASRPGGPGNSPLHF.

J is TRBJ2-2 and V is TRBV24-1; 15 bases are shared with TRBD2. Per the germline V gene, CDR1 is KGHDR and CDR2 is SFDVKD. The CDR3 consists of 20 residues. V was clipped by 0 bases and J by 0 bases; unmatched bases: 4. DNA of the CDR3: TGTGCCACCAGTGATTTGGGGACTAGCGGGGGGAGTTCGAACACCGGGGAGCTGTTTTTT. Protein sequence: CATSDLGTSGGSSNTGELFF.

This rearrangement joins TRBV5-6 to TRBJ1-1; possibly TRBD1 for D (5 bases). The CDR3 extends over 11 amino acids. V was shortened by 7 bases and J by 7 bases, with 11 bases between the two germline ends. CDR1 is SGHDT, CDR2 YYEEEE, per germline. This chain's CDR3 is CASGSRVEAFF. Written as DNA, the CDR3 is TGTGCCAGCGGATCCAGGGTTGAAGCTTTCTTT.

The gene calls are TRBV11-2 and TRBJ2-5; maybe TRBD1 (5 bases). This CDR3 has 14 residues. V dropped 2 bases and J dropped 5 bases, with 12 bases sitting between them. Germline V gene sequence: CDR1 SGHAT, CDR2 FQNNGV. The chain's CDR3 is CASSLMGQLETQYF. DNA of the CDR3: TGTGCCAGCAGCTTAATGGGGCAGTTGGAGACCCAGTACTTC.

This chain's CDR3 is CASSEEESRTDTQYF. The CDR3 bases are TGTGCCAGCAGTGAGGAGGAGTCGCGGACAGATACGCAGTATTTT. V gene TRBV28 combines with J gene TRBJ2-3, with D tentatively TRBD2 (5 bases). CDR1 and CDR2 (germline): MDHEN, SYDVKM. V was cut by 5 bases and J by 3 bases, with 15 bases left in between. The CDR3 is 15 amino acids.

The chain joins TRBV10-1 to TRBJ2-4; D may be TRBD2 (5 bases). CDR1 WNHNN and CDR2 SYGVQD come from the germline V gene (reference sequence). The CDR3 is made up of 17 amino acids. The germline V and J ends were trimmed by 6 bases and 2 bases, with 20 bases remaining between them. DNA for the CDR3: TGCGCCAGCAGCAGCGCGGGCATGATGGCTTCCAAAAACATTCAGTACTTC. As protein: CASSSAGMMASKNIQYF.

The rearrangement joins TRBV5-8 to TRBJ2-2; D possibly uses TRBD1 or TRBD2 (6 bases each). The length of the CDR3 is 15 residues. Trimming took off 6 bases at V and 0 bases at J, with 12 bases between the two ends. Germline loops: CDR1 SGHTS, CDR2 YDEGEE. The DNA for the CDR3 is TGTGCCAGCATCGGGGGCCATCCGAACACCGGGGAGCTGTTTTTT. Encoded protein: CASIGGHPNTGELFF.

The chain uses TRBV28 and TRBJ1-2; 12 bases fit TRBD1. With V trimmed by 6 bases and J by 8 bases, 10 bases remained unmatched. In germline, CDR1 is MDHEN, CDR2 SYDVKM. The CDR3 is 15 amino acids. CDR3 in DNA: TGTGCCAGCAGGGCGGAGGGACAGGGGGCGCCCGGCTACACCTTC. This encodes CASRAEGQGAPGYTF.

This clone was found a few times. The chain has TRBV9 and TRBJ1-4, with a tentative D call TRBD1 (5 bases). Germline lookup yields CDR1 SGDLS and CDR2 YYNGEE. The CDR3 sequence is 15 residues long. Trimming took off 0 bases at V and 5 bases at J, with 11 bases between the two ends. CDR3 bases: TGTGCCAGCAGCGTAGATTGGCAGGGCAATGAAAAACTGTTTTTT. This encodes CASSVDWQGNEKLFF. The variable domain in full, with the rest retrieved from reference TRBV9 and TRBJ1-4, is DSGVTQTPKHLITATGQRVTLRCSPRSGDLSVYWYQQSLDQGLQFLIQYYNGEERAKGNILERFSAQQFPDLHSELNLSSLELGDSALYFCASSVDWQGNEKLFFGSGTQLSVL.

The chain links TRBV6-6 to TRBJ2-1; D may correspond to TRBD1 or TRBD2 (5 bases each). The CDR3 contains 14 residues. Germline V lookup: CDR1 MNHNY, CDR2 SVGAGI (reference sequence). V was pared by 10 bases and J by 7 bases, with 20 bases between. The CDR3: CAISWGGSKNEQFF. The CDR3 region has the DNA TGTGCCATCTCGTGGGGCGGGTCTAAGAATGAGCAGTTCTTC.

The V and J genes are TRBV29-1 and TRBJ2-2; D might be TRBD1 or TRBD2, each matching 5 bases. The length of the CDR3 is 13 residues. The germline V gene encodes CDR1 SQVTM and CDR2 ANQGSEA. Trimming took 7 bases from V and 6 from J, leaving 15 bases between them. CDR3 amino acids: CSGSGRDSGELFF. CDR3 DNA sequence: TGCAGCGGCTCGGGACGGGATTCCGGGGAGCTGTTTTTT.

The rearrangement uses TRBV6-5 and TRBJ1-6; perhaps TRBD1 as D (5 bases). The CDR3 extends over 12 amino acids. Trimming pared 2 bases from V and 10 bases from J, leaving 6 bases between. Looked up from germline, CDR1 is MNHEY and CDR2 is SVGAGI. The CDR3 sequence is CASSYRDSPLHF. The CDR3 DNA sequence: TGTGCCAGCAGTTACAGGGACTCACCCCTCCACTTT.

The chain has TRBV7-3 and TRBJ1-2, with 11 bases fitting TRBD1. CDR1 SGHTA and CDR2 FQGTGA come from the germline V gene. The CDR3 loop spans 16 amino acids. V lost 0 bases, J lost 5 bases, and 5 bases stayed unmatched. The chain's CDR3 is CASSLTGQGAGYGYTF. CDR3 coding DNA: TGTGCCAGCAGCTTAACCGGACAGGGGGCAGGGTATGGCTACACCTTC.

The V gene is TRBV19, the J gene TRBJ2-7; TRBD1 might be the D (5 bases). Between the trimmed V and J ends, which lost 3 bases and 2 bases, there was a span of 14 bases. Germline V gene data show CDR1 as LNHDA and CDR2 as SQIVND (reference sequence). This CDR3 has 15 amino acids. As DNA, the CDR3 is TGTGCCAGTAGTATTAAGGGGCTCTATACCTACGAGCAGTACTTC. Translated, it gives CASSIKGLYTYEQYF.

This chain links TRBV3-1 (or the pseudogene TRBV3-2) with TRBJ1-4, with D tentatively TRBD1 (5 bases). Trimming took 3 bases from V and 5 from J, leaving 10 bases between them. Germline V gene lookup returns CDR1 LGHDT and CDR2 YNNKEL (reference sequence). The CDR3 totals 14 residues. The CDR3 spells CASSHNRPNEKLFF. The CDR3 DNA is TGTGCCAGCAGCCACAACAGGCCGAATGAAAAACTGTTTTTT.

The rearrangement uses TRBV27 and TRBJ1-1; 8 nucleotides agree with TRBD1. Trimming at V came to 5 bases and at J to 0 bases, leaving 14 bases not matched to a gene. The germline V gene encodes CDR1 MNHEY and CDR2 SMNVEV (reference sequence). The CDR3 is made up of 18 amino acids. The CDR3 DNA follows: TGTGCCAGCAGTCTTACCAGGGGGCCGGGGGGCCTGAACACTGAAGCTTTCTTT. Protein: CASSLTRGPGGLNTEAFF.

The V call is TRBV5-6, the J call TRBJ2-7; tentatively, D is TRBD1 (5 bases). V lost 4 bases, J lost 6 bases, and 14 bases lay in between. This CDR3 contains 13 residues. Per germline, CDR1 SGHDT and CDR2 YYEEEE. The CDR3 loop is CASSPTPQGEQYF. The CDR3 nucleotides read TGTGCCAGCAGCCCCACCCCTCAGGGCGAGCAGTACTTC.